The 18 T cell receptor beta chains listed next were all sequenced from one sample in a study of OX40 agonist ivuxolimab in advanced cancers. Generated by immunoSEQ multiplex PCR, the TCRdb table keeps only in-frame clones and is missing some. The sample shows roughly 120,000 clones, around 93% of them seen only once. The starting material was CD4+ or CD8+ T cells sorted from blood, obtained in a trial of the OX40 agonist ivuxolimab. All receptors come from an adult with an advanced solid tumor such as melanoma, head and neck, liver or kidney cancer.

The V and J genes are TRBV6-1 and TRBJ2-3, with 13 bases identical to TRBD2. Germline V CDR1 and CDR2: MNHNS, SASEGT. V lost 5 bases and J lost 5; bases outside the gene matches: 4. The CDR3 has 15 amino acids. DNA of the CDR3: TGTGCCAGCAGTCCGGGACTAGCGGGATTAGATACGCAGTATTTT. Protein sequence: CASSPGLAGLDTQYF.

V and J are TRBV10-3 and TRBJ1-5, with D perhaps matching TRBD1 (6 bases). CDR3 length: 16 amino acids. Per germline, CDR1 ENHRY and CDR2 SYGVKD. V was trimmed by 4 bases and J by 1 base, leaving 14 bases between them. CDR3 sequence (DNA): TGTGCCATCAGTGCCGGGGGCGCGTCGAGCAATCAGCCCCAGCATTTT. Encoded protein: CAISAGGASSNQPQHF.

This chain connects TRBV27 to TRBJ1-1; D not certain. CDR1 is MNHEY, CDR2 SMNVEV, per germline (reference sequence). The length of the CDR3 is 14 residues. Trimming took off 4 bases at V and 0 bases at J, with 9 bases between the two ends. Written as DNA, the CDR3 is TGTGCCAGCAGTTCTCCCGGGGTGAACACTGAAGCTTTCTTT. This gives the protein CASSSPGVNTEAFF.

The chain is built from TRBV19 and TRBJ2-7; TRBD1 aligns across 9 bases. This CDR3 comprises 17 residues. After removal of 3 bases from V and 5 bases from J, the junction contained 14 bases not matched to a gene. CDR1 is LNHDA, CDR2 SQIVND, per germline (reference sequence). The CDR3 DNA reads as TGTGCCAGTAGTATCTCCTTAGTAGGGACAGGGTCCCACGAGCAGTACTTC. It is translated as CASSISLVGTGSHEQYF.

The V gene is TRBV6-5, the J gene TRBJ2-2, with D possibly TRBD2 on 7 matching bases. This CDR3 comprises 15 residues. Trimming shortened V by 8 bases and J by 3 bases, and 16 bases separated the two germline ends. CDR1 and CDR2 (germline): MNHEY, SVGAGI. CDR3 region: CASDWGGRDTGELFF. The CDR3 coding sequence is TGTGCCAGCGACTGGGGGGGGCGCGACACCGGGGAGCTGTTTTTT.

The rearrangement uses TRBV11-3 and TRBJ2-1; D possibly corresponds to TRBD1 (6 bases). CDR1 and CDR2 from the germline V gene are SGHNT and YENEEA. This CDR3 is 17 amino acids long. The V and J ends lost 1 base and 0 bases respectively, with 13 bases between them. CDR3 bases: TGTGCCAGCAGCTTAGGAGGGGGAGACAGCTCCTACAATGAGCAGTTCTTC. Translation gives CASSLGGGDSSYNEQFF.

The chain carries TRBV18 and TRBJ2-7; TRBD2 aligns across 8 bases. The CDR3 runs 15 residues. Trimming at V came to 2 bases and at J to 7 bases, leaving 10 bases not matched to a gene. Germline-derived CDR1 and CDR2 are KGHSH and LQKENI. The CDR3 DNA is TGTGCCAGCTCACCAGACAGCGGGGGAACGGGGGAGCAGTACTTC. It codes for CASSPDSGGTGEQYF.

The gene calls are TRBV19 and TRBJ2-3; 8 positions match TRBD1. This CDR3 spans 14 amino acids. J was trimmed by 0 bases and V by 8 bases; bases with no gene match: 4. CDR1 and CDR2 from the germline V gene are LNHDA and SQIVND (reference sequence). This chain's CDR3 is CASAWTGSTDTQYF. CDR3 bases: TGTGCCAGTGCTTGGACAGGGAGCACAGATACGCAGTATTTT.

The CDR3 DNA reads TGTGCCAGCAGCCCCGAAGGGGGGCCCGCCTTGAACACTGAAGCTTTCTTT. Amino acids: CASSPEGGPALNTEAFF. This sequence joins TRBV9 and TRBJ1-1; D is possibly TRBD1 (6 bases). The germline V and J ends were trimmed by 4 bases and 0 bases, with 19 bases remaining between them. Germline CDR1 is SGDLS and CDR2 is YYNGEE. The CDR3 is 17 residues long.

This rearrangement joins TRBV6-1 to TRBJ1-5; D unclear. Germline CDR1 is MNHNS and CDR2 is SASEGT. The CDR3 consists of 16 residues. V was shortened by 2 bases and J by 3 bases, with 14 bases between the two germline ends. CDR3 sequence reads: CASSERQLITNQPQHF. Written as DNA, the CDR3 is TGTGCCAGCAGTGAAAGGCAGCTCATAACCAATCAGCCCCAGCATTTT.

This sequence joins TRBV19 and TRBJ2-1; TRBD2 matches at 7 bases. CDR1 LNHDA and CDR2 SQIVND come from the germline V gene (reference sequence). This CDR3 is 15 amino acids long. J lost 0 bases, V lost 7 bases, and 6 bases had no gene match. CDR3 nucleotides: TGTGCCAGTACGGGGAGGGCTTTCTCCTACAATGAGCAGTTCTTC. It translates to CASTGRAFSYNEQFF.

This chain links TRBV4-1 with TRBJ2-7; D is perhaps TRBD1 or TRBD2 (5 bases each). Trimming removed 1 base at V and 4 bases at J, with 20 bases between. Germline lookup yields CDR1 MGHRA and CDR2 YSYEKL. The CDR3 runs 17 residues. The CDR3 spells CASSQGDPSIGVYEQYF. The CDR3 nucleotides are TGCGCCAGCAGCCAAGGGGACCCGAGCATAGGGGTTTACGAGCAGTACTTC.

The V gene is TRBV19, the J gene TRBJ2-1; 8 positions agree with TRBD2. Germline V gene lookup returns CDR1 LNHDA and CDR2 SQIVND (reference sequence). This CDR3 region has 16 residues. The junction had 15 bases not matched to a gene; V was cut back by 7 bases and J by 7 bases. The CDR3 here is CASTPISGLGINEQFF. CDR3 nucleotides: TGTGCCAGTACCCCGATTTCGGGACTAGGTATAAATGAGCAGTTCTTC.

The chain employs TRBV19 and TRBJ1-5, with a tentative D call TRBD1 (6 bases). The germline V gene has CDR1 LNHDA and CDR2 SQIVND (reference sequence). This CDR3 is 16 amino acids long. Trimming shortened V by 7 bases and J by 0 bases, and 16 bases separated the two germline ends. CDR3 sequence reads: CASNPRGTYSNQPQHF. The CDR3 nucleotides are TGTGCCAGTAATCCCAGGGGTACGTATAGCAATCAGCCCCAGCATTTT.

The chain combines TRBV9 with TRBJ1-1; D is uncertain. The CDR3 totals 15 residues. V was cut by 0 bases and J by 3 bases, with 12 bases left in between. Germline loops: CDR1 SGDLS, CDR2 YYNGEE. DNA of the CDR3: TGTGCCAGCAGCGTAGGCATGGGATGGGACACTGAAGCTTTCTTT. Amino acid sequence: CASSVGMGWDTEAFF.

CDR3 DNA: TGTGCCAGCAGCAAAGGGGACAGAAGCAATCAGCCCCAGCATTTT. This sequence encodes CASSKGDRSNQPQHF. The chain couples TRBV6-5 to TRBJ1-5; 7 nucleotides match TRBD1. Germline V CDR1 and CDR2: MNHEY, SVGAGI. The CDR3 spans 15 residues. V lost 6 bases and J lost 1; bases outside the gene matches: 6.

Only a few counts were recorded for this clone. The CDR3 here is CASSAAAYNYGYTF. The CDR3 nucleotides read TGTGCCAGCTCAGCGGCAGCCTACAACTATGGCTACACCTTC. The J gene is TRBJ1-2, the V gene TRBV18, with D unresolved. Germline-derived CDR1 and CDR2 are KGHSH and LQKENI. The CDR3 totals 14 residues. Trimming took off 5 bases at V and 2 bases at J, with 12 bases between the two ends.

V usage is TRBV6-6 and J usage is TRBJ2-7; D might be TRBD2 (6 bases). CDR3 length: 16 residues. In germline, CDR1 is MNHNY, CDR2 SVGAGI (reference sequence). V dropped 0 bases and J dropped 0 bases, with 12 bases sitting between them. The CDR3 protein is CASSYSGAGSSYEQYF. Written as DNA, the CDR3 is TGTGCCAGCAGTTACTCCGGGGCGGGGAGCTCCTACGAGCAGTACTTC.